This entry is about one TCR beta chain. Its antigen remains unknown. The data were obtained in a study of long-term antiretroviral therapy in people with HIV. As for the study in general: There is a gap of about a decade between the earliest samples and the later 2015 immediate-ART recommendation.

Survey-level resolution applied to immunoSEQ assay v3.0. Sequencing used immunoSEQ multiplex PCR; TCRdb keeps in-frame clones, though not all of them. The data show more than 20,000 clones, with nearly 95% seen just once and around 7.1% held by the top ten. General study points: Clones that had undergone expansion before ART dominated the repertoire at all time points. Narrower CDR3 length ranges marked HIV repertoires relative to controls.

CDR3 size: 15 residues. Germline CDR1 is SQVTM and CDR2 is ANQGSEA. Trimming removed 3 bases from V and 5 bases from J; junction bases left unmatched: 7. The material sequenced was unsorted PBMCs, taken 4.4 years after starting antiretroviral therapy. This chain joins TRBV29-1 and TRBJ1-1, with 12 bases matching TRBD1. The TCR originated in a woman in her forties or fifties with HIV. CDR3 protein: CSVEGTGGAKTEAFF. CDR3 coding DNA: TGCAGCGTTGAGGGGACAGGGGGCGCAAAAACTGAAGCTTTCTTT.